This entry describes one T cell receptor (beta chain). Then a second PCR, running roughly 6 to 12 cycles, was carried out with a sample-barcoded 5' primer and a J-beta primer mix. TCRdb reprocessed the 5' RACE reads via MiXCR and lists one record per CDR3 protein. The table shows some 1.6 million distinct CDR3 sequences, with 30% to 40% occurring only once. The data belong to a study of blood T cells in healthy people across ages. The V segment lost 8 bases and the J segment 5 bases; nucleotides outside the gene matches: 5. The CDR3 is made up of 13 amino acids. CDR1 and CDR2 from the germline V gene are SNHLY and FYNNEI.

The TCR comes from a woman under 40 in good health. Sequenced sample: blood. V gene TRBV2 combines with J gene TRBJ2-5, with TRBD2 identical over 10 bases. Here the CDR3 DNA reads TGTGCCAGCGGAGCGGGAGGGGTCGAGACCCAGTACTTC. Translation gives CASGAGGVETQYF.